The sequence of this T cell receptor beta chain was determined in a study of cytomegalovirus exposure and HLA in healthy donors. TCRdb's copy holds only in-frame clones and misses some; the assay was immunoSEQ multiplex PCR. In the table there are about 150,000 clones, approximately 86% of which are singletons. Points on this clone: Antigen unknown.

V lost 7 bases and J lost 5; bases outside the gene matches: 11. In germline, CDR1 is SNHLY, CDR2 FYNNEI. This CDR3 contains 14 residues. General study findings and limits: TCR clusters originating in the first cohort tended to co-occur in the 100 to 150 validation repertoires, according to a later analysis.

Sample: PBMCs. The sequence came from a human donor in good health. The chain carries TRBV2 and TRBJ2-7, with 7 bases fitting TRBD1. CDR3 coding DNA: TGTGCCAGCACAAATGAGGGGGCGAGGAACGAGCAGTACTTC. Its translation: CASTNEGARNEQYF.